This T cell receptor (beta chain) comes out of a study of regulatory T cells in long-lasting Graves disease. Building of the TCR beta libraries involved iRepertoire HTBI primers and Arm-PCR of CDR3 regions. TCRdb recomputed calls from the multiplex PCR reads with MiXCR, one row per CDR3 protein. The sample records about 530,000 distinct CDR3 sequences, about 16% being singletons. Time point given: newly diagnosed GD, antithyroid drugs for less than 3 months. There was RNA extracted from PBMCs, and the TCR library was made from it. Graves' disease diagnosis used American Thyroid Association guidelines. The sample was also linked to a second study, of T cells in Graves' hyperthyroidism and ophthalmopathy. From that paper: When ophthalmopathy did not progress within 18 months, Graves' hyperthyroidism was considered stable. Exclusion of patients followed from uncontrolled infection, other autoimmune disease, pregnancy or lactation. HTBI primers were the set used in a first-round RT-PCR of the TCR CDR3.

The sequencing here drew on peripheral blood mononuclear cells (PBMCs), taken at new diagnosis, from a patient treated with antithyroid drugs. The sequence was obtained from a woman between 40 and 65 years old with Graves disease.

CDR3: CASPHAGGVETQYF. The CDR3 DNA reads as TGCGCCAGCCCTCACGCGGGGGGGGTAGAGACCCAGTACTTC. V usage is TRBV10-1 and J usage is TRBJ2-5; 9 bases are shared with TRBD2. V lost 8 bases and J lost 4; bases outside the gene matches: 8. CDR1 is WNHNN, CDR2 SYGVQD, per germline (reference sequence). The CDR3 covers 14 residues.